This entry concerns a single TCR beta chain. Assay used: immunoSEQ multiplex PCR; TCRdb lists only in-frame clones, some missing. The repertoire includes approximately 89,000 clones, roughly four fifths of them detected once, and 13% sits in the top ten. The source of the sample is a study of blood T cell repertoires in COVID-19. With V trimmed by 6 bases and J by 5 bases, 9 bases remained unmatched. CDR3 length: 16 amino acids. CDR1 and CDR2 (germline): MNHEY, SMNVEV (reference sequence). This TCR was sampled from a human donor in a cohort sampled during active COVID-19. The rearrangement joins TRBV27 to TRBJ2-2; 10 bases line up with TRBD2. Sequenced sample: peripheral blood. CDR3 residues: CASSPRERGGTGELFF. CDR3 coding DNA: TGTGCCAGCAGCCCTAGGGAGCGGGGGGGGACCGGGGAGCTGTTTTTT.